This paragraph covers one T cell receptor (beta chain) sequence. Its specific antigen is unknown. The record has no base qualities; no much larger clone is one base away. This sample is part of a study of T cell repertoires in cytomegalovirus infection (dated by TCRdb to about 2019). For the wider study: The HLA type of each donor mattered for the analysis, because public TCR beta signatures pointed to carriage of CMV infection along with the matching HLA type. The study at large found these results: Carriers of CMV infection plus the relevant HLA type were discriminated by the cumulative frequency of public TCR beta family members in the study cohort and in an independent roughly 400-donor cohort. The ex vivo response was dominated by HLA-C-restricted CMV-specific TCR beta clonotypes, and the single most frequent clonotype in two of eight donors was supplied by these HLA-C-restricted clonotypes.

Sequencing relied on an Illumina HiSeq 1500. TCRdb reprocessed the public reads (quality trimming at Q25 with fastp, clone calling with MiXCR) and kept in-frame beta chains. Each entry merges the rows of one CDR3 protein and shows their most common DNA and genes. Present in this sample are 510,000 or so distinct CDR3 sequences, approximately 25% of which were seen just once. The ten largest clones represent roughly 13% of the sample. The CDR3 holds 15 amino acids from the cysteine to the phenylalanine. The kept DNA is CDR3 alone, 45 bases in frame from the first base. Based on the germline V gene, the CDR1 and CDR2 sequences are MDHEN and SYDVKM. Compared with germline, V lacks 2 bases and J lacks 5 bases; bases without a gene match: 8.

Sequencing input: PBMCs. The sequence came from a human donor in good health (CMV status not recorded). Some clones in this sample may be carry-over from other donors' samples. The sequence is built from TRBV28 and TRBJ2-5; the junction holds 7 bases that match TRBD2. DNA sequence: TGTGCCAGCAGTTTAGCCGCGGGAGCGGTGGAGACCCAGTACTTC. Its protein is CASSLAAGAVETQYF.